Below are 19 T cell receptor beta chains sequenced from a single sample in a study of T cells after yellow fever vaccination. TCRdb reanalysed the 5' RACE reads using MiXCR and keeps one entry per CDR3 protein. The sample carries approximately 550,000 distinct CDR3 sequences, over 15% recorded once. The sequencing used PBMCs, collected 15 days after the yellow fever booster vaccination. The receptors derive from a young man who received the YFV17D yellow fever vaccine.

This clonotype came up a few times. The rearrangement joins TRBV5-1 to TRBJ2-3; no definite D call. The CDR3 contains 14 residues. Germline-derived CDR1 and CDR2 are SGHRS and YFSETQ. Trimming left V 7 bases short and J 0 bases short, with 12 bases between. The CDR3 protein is CASGAEKSTDTQYF. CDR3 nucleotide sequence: TGCGCCAGCGGAGCCGAAAAAAGCACAGATACGCAGTATTTT.

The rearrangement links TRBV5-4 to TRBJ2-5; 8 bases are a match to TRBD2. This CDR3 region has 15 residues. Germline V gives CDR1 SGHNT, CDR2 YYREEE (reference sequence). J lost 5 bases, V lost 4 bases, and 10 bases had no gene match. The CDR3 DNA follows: TGTGCCAGCAGCCCCGGGGGGGCCGGGATGGAGACCCAGTACTTC. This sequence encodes CASSPGGAGMETQYF.

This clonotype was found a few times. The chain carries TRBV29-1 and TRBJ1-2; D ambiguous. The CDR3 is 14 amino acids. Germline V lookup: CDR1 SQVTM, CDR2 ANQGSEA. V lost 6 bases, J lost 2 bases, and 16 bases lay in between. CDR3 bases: TGCAGCGTCGCAACGAGGGTAAACAACTATGGCTACACCTTC. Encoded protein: CSVATRVNNYGYTF.

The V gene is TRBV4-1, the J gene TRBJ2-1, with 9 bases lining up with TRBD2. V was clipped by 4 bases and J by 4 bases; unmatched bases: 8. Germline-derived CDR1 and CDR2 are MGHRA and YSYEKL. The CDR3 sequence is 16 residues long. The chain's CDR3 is CASSPSGLAKYNEQFF. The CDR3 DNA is TGCGCCAGCAGCCCTTCCGGACTAGCGAAATACAATGAGCAGTTCTTC.

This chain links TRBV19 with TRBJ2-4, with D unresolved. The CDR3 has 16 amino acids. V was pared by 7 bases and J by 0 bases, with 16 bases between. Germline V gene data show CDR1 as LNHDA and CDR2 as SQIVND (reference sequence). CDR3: CASTPDGDLAKNIQYF. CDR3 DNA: TGTGCCAGTACCCCAGACGGAGACTTAGCCAAAAACATTCAGTACTTC. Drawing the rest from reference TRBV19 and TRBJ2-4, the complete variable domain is DGGITQSPKYLFRKEGQNVTLSCEQNLNHDAMYWYRQDPGQGLRLIYYSQIVNDFQKGDIAEGYSVSREKKESFPLTVTSAQKNPTAFYLCASTPDGDLAKNIQYFGAGTRLSVL.

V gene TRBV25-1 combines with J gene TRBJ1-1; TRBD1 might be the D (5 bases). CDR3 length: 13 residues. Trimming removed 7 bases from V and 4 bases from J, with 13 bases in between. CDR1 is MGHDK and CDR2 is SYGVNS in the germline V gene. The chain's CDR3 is CASTGTWGTEAFF. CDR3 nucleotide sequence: TGTGCCAGCACTGGGACGTGGGGCACTGAAGCTTTCTTT.

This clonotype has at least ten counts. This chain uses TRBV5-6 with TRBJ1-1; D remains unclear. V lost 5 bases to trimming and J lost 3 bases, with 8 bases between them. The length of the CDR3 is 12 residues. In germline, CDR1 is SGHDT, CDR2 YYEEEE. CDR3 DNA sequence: TGTGCCAGCAGTACCGGGGACACTGAAGCTTTCTTT. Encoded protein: CASSTGDTEAFF.

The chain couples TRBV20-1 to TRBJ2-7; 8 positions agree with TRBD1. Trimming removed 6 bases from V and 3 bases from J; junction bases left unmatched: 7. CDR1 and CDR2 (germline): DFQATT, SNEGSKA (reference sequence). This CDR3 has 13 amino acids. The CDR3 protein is CSANKQGDYEQYF. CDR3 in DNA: TGCAGTGCAAATAAACAGGGGGACTACGAGCAGTACTTC.

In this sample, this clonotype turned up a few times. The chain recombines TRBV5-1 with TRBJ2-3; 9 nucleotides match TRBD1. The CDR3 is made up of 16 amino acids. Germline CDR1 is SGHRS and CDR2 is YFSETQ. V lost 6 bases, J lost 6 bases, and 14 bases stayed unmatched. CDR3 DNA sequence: TGCGCCAGCAAATCCAGGACAGGGGCAAGGGAGGATACGCAGTATTTT. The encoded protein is CASKSRTGAREDTQYF.

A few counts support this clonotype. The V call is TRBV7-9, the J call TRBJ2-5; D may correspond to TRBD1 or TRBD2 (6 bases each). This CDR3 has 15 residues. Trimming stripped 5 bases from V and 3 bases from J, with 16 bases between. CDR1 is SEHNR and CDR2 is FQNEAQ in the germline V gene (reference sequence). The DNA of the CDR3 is TGTGCCAGCAGCCCAAGGGGGGACACCGAAGAGACCCAGTACTTC. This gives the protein CASSPRGDTEETQYF.

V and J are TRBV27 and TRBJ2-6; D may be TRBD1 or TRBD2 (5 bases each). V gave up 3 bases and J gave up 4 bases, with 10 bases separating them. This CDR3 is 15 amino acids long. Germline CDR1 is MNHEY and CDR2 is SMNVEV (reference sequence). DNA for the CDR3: TGTGCCAGCAGTTTCCGGGGCCTCGGGGCCAACGTCCTGACTTTC. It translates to CASSFRGLGANVLTF.

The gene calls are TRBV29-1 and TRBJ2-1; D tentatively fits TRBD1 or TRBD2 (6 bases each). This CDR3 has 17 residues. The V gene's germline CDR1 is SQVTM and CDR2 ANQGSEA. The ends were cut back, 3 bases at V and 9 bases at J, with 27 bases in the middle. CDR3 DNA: TGCAGCGTTGACCACCCGGGACTCAGGCGAGGGGGTAGTGAGCAGTTCTTC. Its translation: CSVDHPGLRRGGSEQFF.

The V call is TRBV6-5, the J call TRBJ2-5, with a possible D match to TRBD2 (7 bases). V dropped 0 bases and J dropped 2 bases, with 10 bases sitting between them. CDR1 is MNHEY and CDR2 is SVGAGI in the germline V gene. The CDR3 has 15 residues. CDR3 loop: CASSYSRGGQETQYF. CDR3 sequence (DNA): TGTGCCAGCAGTTACTCTAGGGGGGGTCAAGAGACCCAGTACTTC.

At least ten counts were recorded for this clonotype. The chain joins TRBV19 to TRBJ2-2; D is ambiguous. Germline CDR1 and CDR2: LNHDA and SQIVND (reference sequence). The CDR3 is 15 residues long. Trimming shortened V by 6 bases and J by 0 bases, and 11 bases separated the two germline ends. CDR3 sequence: CASRRALANTGELFF. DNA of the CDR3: TGTGCCAGTAGACGTGCCCTCGCGAACACCGGGGAGCTGTTTTTT.

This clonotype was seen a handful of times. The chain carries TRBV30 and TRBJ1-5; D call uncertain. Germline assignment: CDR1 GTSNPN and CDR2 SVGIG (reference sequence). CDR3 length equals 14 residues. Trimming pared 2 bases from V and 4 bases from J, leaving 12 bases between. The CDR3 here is CAWSNSGTNQPQHF. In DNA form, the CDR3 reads TGTGCCTGGAGTAATTCAGGAACGAATCAGCCCCAGCATTTT.

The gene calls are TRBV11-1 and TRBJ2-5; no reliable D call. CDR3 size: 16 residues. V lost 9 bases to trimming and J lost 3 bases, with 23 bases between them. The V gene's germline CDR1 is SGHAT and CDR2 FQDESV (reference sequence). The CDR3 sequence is CARILDPGEPKETQYF. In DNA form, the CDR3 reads TGTGCCAGGATCCTGGACCCTGGAGAGCCAAAAGAGACCCAGTACTTC.

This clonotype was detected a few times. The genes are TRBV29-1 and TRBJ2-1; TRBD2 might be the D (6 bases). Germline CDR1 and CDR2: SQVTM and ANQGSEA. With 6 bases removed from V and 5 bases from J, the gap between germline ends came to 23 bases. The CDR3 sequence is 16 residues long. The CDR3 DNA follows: TGCAGCGTAGGAGGGGTAGTTTGGGGAAAAGACAATGAGCAGTTCTTC. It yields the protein CSVGGVVWGKDNEQFF.

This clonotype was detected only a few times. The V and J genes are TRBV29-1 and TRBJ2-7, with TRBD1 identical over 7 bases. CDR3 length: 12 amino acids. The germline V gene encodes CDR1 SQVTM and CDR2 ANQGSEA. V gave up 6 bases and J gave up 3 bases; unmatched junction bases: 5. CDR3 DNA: TGCAGCGTCCGGACAGGAGACTACGAGCAGTACTTC. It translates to CSVRTGDYEQYF.

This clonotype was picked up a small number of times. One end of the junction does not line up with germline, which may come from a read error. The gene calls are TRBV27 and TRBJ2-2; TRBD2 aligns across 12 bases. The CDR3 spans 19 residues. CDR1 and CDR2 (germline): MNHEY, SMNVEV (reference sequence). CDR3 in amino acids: CASSFHSLAGGPKTGELFF. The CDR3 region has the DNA TGTGCCAGCAGTTTTCACTCCCTAGCGGGAGGGCCGAAAACCGGGGAGCTGTTTTTT.